This T cell receptor (beta chain) was sequenced in a study of blood T cells in healthy people across ages. As for the study in general: About one barcoded beta molecule per two T cells came from capture by template switching.

This CDR3 has 17 amino acids. The trim removed 5 bases at V and 2 bases at J, leaving 4 bases unmatched. Germline lookup yields CDR1 SEHNR and CDR2 FQNEAQ (reference sequence). Primers used in a second PCR of roughly 7 to 11 cycles were a sample-barcoded 5' primer and a J-beta primer mix. TCRdb reprocessed the 5' RACE reads via MiXCR and lists one record per CDR3 protein. The sample consists of over a million distinct CDR3 sequences, approximately 43% of them appearing once. This chain joins TRBV7-9 and TRBJ2-3; the match to TRBD2 covers 16 bases. Sequencing was performed on blood. The TCR originated in a young woman in good health. DNA of the CDR3: TGTGCCAGCAGCATCGGGACTAGCGGGAGGGCCACAGATACGCAGTATTTT. Protein: CASSIGTSGRATDTQYF.